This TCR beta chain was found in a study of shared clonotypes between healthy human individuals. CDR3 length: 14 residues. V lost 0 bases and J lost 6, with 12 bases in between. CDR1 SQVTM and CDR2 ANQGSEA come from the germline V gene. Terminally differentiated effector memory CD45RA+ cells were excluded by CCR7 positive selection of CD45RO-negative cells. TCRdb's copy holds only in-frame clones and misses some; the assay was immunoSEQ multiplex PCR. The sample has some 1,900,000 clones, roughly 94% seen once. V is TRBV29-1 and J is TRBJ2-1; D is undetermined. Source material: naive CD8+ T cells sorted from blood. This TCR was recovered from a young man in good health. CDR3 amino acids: CSVEDQAPLNEQFF. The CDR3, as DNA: TGCAGCGTTGAAGATCAGGCGCCCCTCAATGAGCAGTTCTTC.